One sample yielded the 14 T cell receptor beta chains listed below, sequenced in a study of blood T cell repertoires in COVID-19. Using immunoSEQ multiplex PCR, the repertoire was profiled, and TCRdb retains in-frame clones only, with some absent. The sample holds roughly 430,000 clones, around 90% seen once. The source material was PBMCs or T cells enriched from blood (not recorded which). These receptor sequences come from a woman between 40 and 50 years old with acute COVID-19.

Turning to this clone: This sample also contains other DNA sequences that code for the same CDR3. The chain has TRBV5-1 and TRBJ1-2, with D unclear. CDR3 length: 13 residues. The germline CDR1 and CDR2 sequences are SGHRS and YFSETQ. V was shortened by 0 bases and J by 2 bases, with 5 bases between the two germline ends. The CDR3 region has the DNA TGCGCCAGCAGCTTGGGCCGGAACTATGGCTACACCTTC. Its translation is CASSLGRNYGYTF. The full variable domain, in which reference TRBV5-1 and TRBJ1-2 provide the parts outside the CDR3, is KAGVTQTPRYLIKTRGQQVTLSCSPISGHRSVSWYQQTPGQGLQFLFEYFSETQRNKGNFPGRFSGRQFSNSRSEMNVSTLELGDSALYLCASSLGRNYGYTFGSGTRLTVV.

The chain combines TRBV5-1 with TRBJ2-5; no definite D call. This CDR3 comprises 15 residues. Germline V gene sequence: CDR1 SGHRS, CDR2 YFSETQ. V lost 2 bases, J lost 1 base, and 12 bases lay in between. CDR3 sequence: CASSLAGIRQETQYF. The CDR3 nucleotides read TGCGCCAGCAGCTTAGCAGGAATCCGCCAAGAGACCCAGTACTTC. Combining the CDR3 with reference TRBV5-1 and TRBJ2-5 gives the whole variable domain KAGVTQTPRYLIKTRGQQVTLSCSPISGHRSVSWYQQTPGQGLQFLFEYFSETQRNKGNFPGRFSGRQFSNSRSEMNVSTLELGDSALYLCASSLAGIRQETQYFGPGTRLLVL.

The J gene is TRBJ2-3, the V gene TRBV11-2; 9 bases are a match to TRBD2. After removal of 8 bases from V and 5 bases from J, the junction contained 2 bases not matched to a gene. Germline V gives CDR1 SGHAT, CDR2 FQNNGV. CDR3 length: 12 residues. CDR3 nucleotide sequence: TGTGCCAGCGGGACTAGCCTAGATACGCAGTATTTT. Protein product: CASGTSLDTQYF.

The chain recombines TRBV5-1 with TRBJ2-5, with TRBD2 as a possible D gene (6 bases). Trimming took 0 bases from V and 5 from J, leaving 14 bases between them. The germline gives CDR1 SGHRS, CDR2 YFSETQ. The CDR3 has 15 residues. The CDR3 nucleotides read TGCGCCAGCAGCTTGGAAGGGAGGAGGGTGGAGACCCAGTACTTC. It is translated as CASSLEGRRVETQYF. The whole variable domain, remainder taken from reference TRBV5-1 and TRBJ2-5, is KAGVTQTPRYLIKTRGQQVTLSCSPISGHRSVSWYQQTPGQGLQFLFEYFSETQRNKGNFPGRFSGRQFSNSRSEMNVSTLELGDSALYLCASSLEGRRVETQYFGPGTRLLVL.

The count of this clone is one. This chain joins TRBV3-1 (or the pseudogene TRBV3-2) and TRBJ2-3; the D gene is possibly TRBD2 (6 bases). Germline lookup yields CDR1 LGHDT and CDR2 YNNKEL (reference sequence). V lost 0 bases to trimming and J lost 2 bases, with 15 bases between them. This CDR3 has 17 amino acids. CDR3 bases: TGTGCCAGCAGCCAAGATCCTGGGGCGGGGATCACAGATACGCAGTATTTT. Protein: CASSQDPGAGITDTQYF.

As to this clone: The CDR3 does not end in the conserved phenylalanine or tryptophan, so this is likely a read error. This chain uses TRBV4-2 with TRBJ1-2, with 7 bases matching TRBD1. J lost 4 bases, V lost 3 bases, and 11 bases had no gene match. CDR1 and CDR2 from the germline V gene are LGHNA and YNFKEQ. CDR3 length equals 16 residues. The CDR3 here is CASSHQRARGTYGYTS. The CDR3 DNA reads TGTGCCAGCAGCCACCAGAGGGCCAGGGGGACCTATGGCTACACCTCC.

The V gene is TRBV9, the J gene TRBJ2-1; TRBD1 is a possible D gene (6 bases). Between the trimmed V and J ends, which lost 3 bases and 3 bases, there was a span of 16 bases. CDR1 is SGDLS and CDR2 is YYNGEE in the germline V gene. CDR3 size: 16 residues. The CDR3 region is CASSEGVRGYYNEQFF. The CDR3 DNA follows: TGTGCCAGCAGCGAGGGGGTGAGGGGGTACTACAATGAGCAGTTCTTC.

V gene TRBV7-2 combines with J gene TRBJ1-4; a weak D match, TRBD1 (5 bases). Germline V gene sequence: CDR1 SGHTA, CDR2 FQGNSA. Trimming took off 3 bases at V and 6 bases at J, with 11 bases between the two ends. This CDR3 has 14 amino acids. DNA for the CDR3: TGTGCCAGCAGCTTCGGGCAGGGCGATGAAAAACTGTTTTTT. This codes for CASSFGQGDEKLFF. The entire variable domain, with the rest obtained from reference TRBV7-2 and TRBJ1-4, is as follows: GAGVSQSPSNKVTEKGKDVELRCDPISGHTALYWYRQSLGQGLEFLIYFQGNSAPDKSGLPSDRFSAERTGGSVSTLTIQRTQQEDSAVYLCASSFGQGDEKLFFGSGTQLSVL.

The CDR3 region has the DNA TGTGCCAGCAGGATAAGCGGGGTAAACACCGGGGAGCTGTTTTTT. It yields the protein CASRISGVNTGELFF. This chain connects TRBV3-1 (or the pseudogene TRBV3-2) to TRBJ2-2, with 7 bases lining up with TRBD2. CDR3 length: 15 amino acids. Germline CDR1 reads LGHDT; CDR2 reads YNNKEL (reference sequence). Germline trimming cut 6 bases from V and 2 bases from J; bases unmatched to any gene: 6.

This clone came up once. The chain couples TRBV7-9 to TRBJ1-1; D not certain. Looked up from germline, CDR1 is SEHNR and CDR2 is FQNEAQ (reference sequence). This CDR3 has 15 amino acids. Trimming removed 3 bases from V and 1 base from J, with 12 bases in between. The CDR3 sequence is CASSLGQVENTEAFF. The DNA of the CDR3 is TGTGCCAGCAGCTTGGGCCAGGTGGAGAACACTGAAGCTTTCTTT.

This clone was seen only a few times. J is TRBJ1-3 and V is TRBV18; D is uncertain. The V end lost 4 bases, the J end lost 0 bases, and 13 bases lay between the germline ends. The CDR3 covers 16 residues. Looked up from germline, CDR1 is KGHSH and CDR2 is LQKENI. The CDR3 reads CASSLGLFSSGNTIYF. The CDR3, as DNA: TGTGCCAGCTCACTTGGACTGTTCAGCTCTGGAAACACCATATATTTT.

The rearrangement links TRBV27 to TRBJ2-7; 12 bases map to TRBD2. The CDR3 is made up of 14 amino acids. The ends lost 6 bases at V and 3 bases at J; junction bases unmatched: 3. The germline gives CDR1 MNHEY, CDR2 SMNVEV (reference sequence). Here the CDR3 reads CASSRGLAGYEQYF. CDR3 DNA: TGTGCCAGCAGCAGGGGACTAGCGGGCTACGAGCAGTACTTC.

This CDR3 reads CATSDSGEVRWETQYF. CDR3 bases: TGTGCCACCAGTGATAGCGGGGAGGTGAGGTGGGAGACCCAGTACTTC. The J gene is TRBJ2-5, the V gene TRBV24-1; 7 nucleotides agree with TRBD2. CDR3 size: 16 residues. The V and J ends lost 3 bases and 5 bases, in that order; junction bases with no gene match: 11. Germline-derived CDR1 and CDR2 are KGHDR and SFDVKD.

The rearrangement links TRBV24-1 to TRBJ1-2, with TRBD1 as a possible D gene (6 bases). The ends were cut back, 3 bases at V and 6 bases at J, with 13 bases in the middle. The CDR3 has 14 residues. The V gene's germline CDR1 is KGHDR and CDR2 SFDVKD. CDR3 amino acids: CATSDAAGVDGYTF. The CDR3, as DNA: TGTGCCACCAGTGATGCGGCAGGGGTTGATGGCTACACCTTC.